This T cell receptor beta chain was observed in a study of blood T cell repertoires in COVID-19. Across the whole study: COVID-19 samples, acute and convalescent, were from the United States, Italy and Spain. Sources were T cells, B-cell-depleted T cells, or PBMCs; the material itself was cDNA or gDNA.

As handled by the study authors: Amplified reference gene primers provided the basis for estimating nucleated cell counts. The assay was immunoSEQ multiplex PCR, and TCRdb's table has in-frame clones only and misses some. V and J calls and clone size are copied from that table; D and trimming were computed from the DNA. Of nearly 40,000 clones detected, 84% appear once; the ten largest clones hold roughly 15%. The CDR3 extends over 11 amino acids. Germline values: CDR1 MNHEY, CDR2 SVGAGI. Trimming cost V 11 bases and J 1 base, with 9 bases left between them. V gene TRBV6-5 combines with J gene TRBJ2-7; maybe TRBD1 (5 bases). This receptor was taken from a man aged 50 or older with active or convalescent COVID-19. Material: peripheral blood. The CDR3 protein is CALDRSYEQYF. For the CDR3, the DNA is TGTGCCCTCGACAGATCCTACGAGCAGTACTTC.